The 20 T cell receptor beta chains given below trace back to one sample, sequenced in a study of control samples from healthy donors and cancer patients. Here immunoSEQ multiplex PCR was the method, and the copy in TCRdb shows in-frame clones only, minus some. The sample yields just under 75,000 clones, approximately 84% seen once. The source material was blood. The receptor set was obtained from a woman aged 50 to 60 in good health.

The genes are TRBV5-8 and TRBJ2-7; D is unresolved. The V and J ends lost 1 base and 2 bases respectively, with 7 bases between them. This CDR3 has 13 residues. Germline-derived CDR1 and CDR2 are SGHTS and YDEGEE. The CDR3 DNA reads TGTGCCAGCAGCTTGACTCCTACCTACGAGCAGTACTTC. Protein: CASSLTPTYEQYF.

This chain connects TRBV5-1 to TRBJ1-4, with 7 bases fitting TRBD1. Germline-derived CDR1 and CDR2 are SGHRS and YFSETQ. Trimming cost V 1 base and J 2 bases; bases outside gene matches: 2. This CDR3 has 15 residues. The chain's CDR3 is CASSLRDSTNEKLFF. CDR3 in DNA: TGCGCCAGCAGCTTGAGGGACAGCACTAATGAAAAACTGTTTTTT.

The sample holds a few counts of this clone. This chain uses TRBV5-1 with TRBJ1-1; 7 bases align to TRBD1. Germline CDR1 and CDR2: SGHRS and YFSETQ. Trimming at V came to 5 bases and at J to 3 bases, leaving 7 bases not matched to a gene. The CDR3 has 14 residues. The CDR3 DNA reads as TGCGCCAGCAGAGAAGACAGGGAGTACACTGAAGCTTTCTTT. Encoded protein: CASREDREYTEAFF. Variable domain in full (rest from reference TRBV5-1 and TRBJ1-1): KAGVTQTPRYLIKTRGQQVTLSCSPISGHRSVSWYQQTPGQGLQFLFEYFSETQRNKGNFPGRFSGRQFSNSRSEMNVSTLELGDSALYLCASREDREYTEAFFGQGTRLTVV.

The chain has TRBV7-9 and TRBJ1-1; D ambiguous. The V gene's germline CDR1 is SEHNR and CDR2 FQNEAQ (reference sequence). This CDR3 contains 14 residues. Trimming removed 1 base from V and 0 bases from J, with 6 bases in between. CDR3 bases: TGTGCCAGCAGCTTAGTTATGATGAACACTGAAGCTTTCTTT. Its translation is CASSLVMMNTEAFF.

This clone was detected once. The V and J genes are TRBV5-4 and TRBJ2-7, with a weak D call TRBD1 (7 bases). The CDR3 runs 14 residues. Germline CDR1 SGHNT, CDR2 YYREEE (reference sequence). V was shortened by 4 bases and J by 2 bases, with 13 bases between the two germline ends. CDR3 nucleotides: TGTGCCAGCAGCCGCACAGGGGAGGCCTACGAGCAGTACTTC. It codes for CASSRTGEAYEQYF.

The chain uses TRBV7-3 and TRBJ2-1, with a weak D call TRBD2 (6 bases). From germline, CDR1 is SGHTA and CDR2 FQGTGA. The CDR3 has 13 residues. The V and J ends lost 3 bases and 6 bases respectively, with 9 bases between them. The CDR3 protein is CASSFEAGNEQFF. The CDR3 bases are TGTGCCAGCAGCTTCGAAGCGGGCAATGAGCAGTTCTTC.

The chain combines TRBV5-1 with TRBJ2-7; 8 nucleotides line up with TRBD2. Germline V gene lookup returns CDR1 SGHRS and CDR2 YFSETQ. The CDR3 runs 19 residues. The trim removed 1 base at V and 5 bases at J, leaving 20 bases unmatched. The CDR3 nucleotides are TGCGCCAGCAGCTTGCTGAGACGAGAAGGAGCGGGAGCCGTCGACGAGCAGTACTTC. This codes for CASSLLRREGAGAVDEQYF.

V usage is TRBV7-9 and J usage is TRBJ1-4; weak D call: TRBD1 (5 bases). V shed 3 bases and J shed 3 bases, with 8 bases lying between them. This CDR3 has 14 amino acids. CDR1 and CDR2 from the germline V gene are SEHNR and FQNEAQ (reference sequence). CDR3 residues: CASSFLQANEKLFF. DNA of the CDR3: TGTGCCAGCAGCTTTTTACAGGCTAATGAAAAACTGTTTTTT. The full variable domain, in which reference TRBV7-9 and TRBJ1-4 provide the parts outside the CDR3, is DTGVSQNPRHKITKRGQNVTFRCDPISEHNRLYWYRQTLGQGPEFLTYFQNEAQLEKSRLLSDRFSAERPKGSFSTLEIQRTEQGDSAMYLCASSFLQANEKLFFGSGTQLSVL.

V usage is TRBV30 and J usage is TRBJ2-1; D is ambiguous. Germline V CDR1 and CDR2: GTSNPN, SVGIG (reference sequence). The CDR3 is made up of 11 amino acids. CDR3 nucleotide sequence: TGTTCCGGTAGCTCCTACAATGAGCAGTTCTTC. This codes for CSGSSYNEQFF. The full variable domain, completed using reference TRBV30 and TRBJ2-1, is SQTIHQWPATLVQPVGSPLSLECTVEGTSNPNLYWYRQAAGRGLQLLFYSVGIGQISSEVPQNLSASRPQDRQFILSSKKLLLSDSGFYLCSGSSYNEQFFGPGTRLTVL.

The rearrangement joins TRBV7-9 to TRBJ1-4; a weak D match, TRBD1 (6 bases). The germline V and J ends were trimmed by 3 bases and 8 bases, with 19 bases remaining between them. This CDR3 spans 16 amino acids. The germline gives CDR1 SEHNR, CDR2 FQNEAQ (reference sequence). CDR3 loop: CASSFGIQGRSEKLFF. Here the CDR3 DNA reads TGTGCCAGCAGCTTTGGGATACAGGGACGTTCCGAAAAACTGTTTTTT.

This clone was detected only once. The chain combines TRBV29-1 with TRBJ1-3; 8 bases line up with TRBD1. The CDR3 is 14 amino acids. V gave up 0 bases and J gave up 10 bases; unmatched junction bases: 8. Germline V gene data show CDR1 as SQVTM and CDR2 as ANQGSEA. CDR3 amino acids: CSVEDETGARTIYF. In nucleotides, the CDR3 is TGCAGCGTTGAAGATGAGACAGGGGCTAGGACCATATATTTT.

This chain uses TRBV27 with TRBJ2-2, with D tentatively TRBD1 or TRBD2 (5 bases each). From germline, CDR1 is MNHEY and CDR2 SMNVEV (reference sequence). This CDR3 has 13 residues. Deletions cut 8 bases from V and 4 bases from J, with 11 bases between. CDR3 protein: CASQGVRTGELFF. The CDR3 nucleotides are TGTGCCAGCCAGGGAGTCCGCACCGGGGAGCTGTTTTTT.

V is TRBV5-1 and J is TRBJ2-2; D is perhaps TRBD2 (5 bases). This CDR3 contains 16 residues. Germline CDR1 is SGHRS and CDR2 is YFSETQ. V was cut by 0 bases and J by 4 bases, with 13 bases left in between. Here the CDR3 DNA reads TGCGCCAGCAGCTTGGGAGAGGGCTCGGGCACCGGGGAGCTGTTTTTT. Translation: CASSLGEGSGTGELFF.

Notes on this clone: The same CDR3 also results from other DNA sequences found in this sample. The rearrangement links TRBV10-2 to TRBJ1-2; TRBD1 matches 10 bases. The CDR3 loop spans 13 amino acids. V trimming: 5 bases; J trimming: 6 bases; junction bases outside the gene matches: 3. The V gene's germline CDR1 is WSHSY and CDR2 SAAADI. CDR3 coding DNA: TGCGCCAGCAGTTGGGACAGGGGCGATGGCTACACCTTC. This encodes CASSWDRGDGYTF.

This clone was counted once. The V gene is TRBV4-2, the J gene TRBJ2-3, with D unclear. The CDR3 length is 15 residues. The V gene's germline CDR1 is LGHNA and CDR2 YNFKEQ. V lost 6 bases and J lost 2, with 15 bases in between. The CDR3 nucleotides read TGTGCCAGCAGGCTAAGTACTGCCTCCACAGATACGCAGTATTTT. This translates into CASRLSTASTDTQYF.

V gene TRBV3-1 (or the pseudogene TRBV3-2) combines with J gene TRBJ2-7, with 11 positions matching TRBD2. The length of the CDR3 is 19 residues. J gave up 1 base and V 1 base, and 12 bases lay outside the gene matches. Germline V gene sequence: CDR1 LGHDT, CDR2 YNNKEL (reference sequence). The CDR3 here is CASSQALAGGTFSSYEQYF. CDR3 nucleotide sequence: TGTGCCAGCAGCCAAGCCCTAGCGGGAGGAACCTTCTCTTCCTACGAGCAGTACTTC.

This rearrangement joins TRBV7-2 to TRBJ2-2; the D gene is possibly TRBD1 (5 bases). Germline CDR1 and CDR2: SGHTA and FQGNSA. The V end was cut by 5 bases, the J end by 4 bases, with 14 bases between. The CDR3 consists of 15 residues. CDR3 residues: CASSVYWGGTGELFF. CDR3 coding DNA: TGTGCCAGCAGCGTTTATTGGGGCGGCACCGGGGAGCTGTTTTTT.

The chain is built from TRBV10-1 and TRBJ2-5; TRBD1 aligns across 7 bases. The CDR3 spans 13 residues. Losses at the gene ends were 0 bases for V and 10 bases for J; bases not matched to a gene: 5. The germline V gene has CDR1 WNHNN and CDR2 SYGVQD (reference sequence). This chain's CDR3 is CASSESGQTNQYF. In DNA, the CDR3 is TGCGCCAGCAGTGAGTCGGGACAGACGAACCAGTACTTC.

By frequency in the sample, this clone is medium-sized. This chain links TRBV6-1 with TRBJ1-2; D is unclear. Germline V lookup: CDR1 MNHNS, CDR2 SASEGT. V was pared by 2 bases and J by 8 bases, with 12 bases between. CDR3 length: 13 amino acids. CDR3 sequence (DNA): TGTGCCAGCAGTGAAAGGACGGCGGACGGCTACACCTTC. Translating it yields CASSERTADGYTF.

This sequence joins TRBV20-1 and TRBJ1-1, with D perhaps TRBD1 (5 bases). This CDR3 is built from 14 residues. CDR1 and CDR2 (germline): DFQATT, SNEGSKA (reference sequence). V shed 3 bases and J shed 0 bases, with 11 bases lying between them. The CDR3 loop reads CSASTGPLNTEAFF. The CDR3 DNA follows: TGCAGTGCTAGTACAGGACCCCTGAACACTGAAGCTTTCTTT.